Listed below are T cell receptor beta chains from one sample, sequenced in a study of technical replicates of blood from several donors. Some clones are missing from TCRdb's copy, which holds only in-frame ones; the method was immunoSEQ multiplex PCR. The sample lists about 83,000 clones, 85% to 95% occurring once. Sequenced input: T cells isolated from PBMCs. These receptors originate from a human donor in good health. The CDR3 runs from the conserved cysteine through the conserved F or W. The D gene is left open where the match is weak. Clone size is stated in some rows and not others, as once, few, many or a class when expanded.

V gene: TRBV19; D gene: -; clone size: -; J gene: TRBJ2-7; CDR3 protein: CASRAVSTYEQYF; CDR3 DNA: TGTGCCAGTAGGGCGGTTTCCACCTACGAGCAGTACTTC
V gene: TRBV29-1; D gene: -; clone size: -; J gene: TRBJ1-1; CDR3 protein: CSVEGARFEAFF; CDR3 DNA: TGCAGCGTTGAAGGTGCGAGGTTTGAAGCTTTCTTT
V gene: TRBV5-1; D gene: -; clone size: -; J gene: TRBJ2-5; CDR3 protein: CASSLGTTRETQYF; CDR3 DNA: TGCGCCAGCAGCTTGGGGACTACAAGGGAGACCCAGTACTTC
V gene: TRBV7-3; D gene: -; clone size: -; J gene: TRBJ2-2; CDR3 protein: CASSVQGSGELFF; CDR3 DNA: TGTGCCAGCAGCGTACAGGGTTCCGGGGAGCTGTTTTTT
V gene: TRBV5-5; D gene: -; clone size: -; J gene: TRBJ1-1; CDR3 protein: CASSPVGGTTEAFF; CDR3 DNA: TGTGCCAGCAGCCCCGTGGGGGGGACCACTGAAGCTTTCTTT
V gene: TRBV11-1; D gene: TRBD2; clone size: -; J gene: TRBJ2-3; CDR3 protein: CASSTLAPSTDTQYF; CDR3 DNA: TGTGCCAGCAGCACACTAGCGCCCAGCACAGATACGCAGTATTTT
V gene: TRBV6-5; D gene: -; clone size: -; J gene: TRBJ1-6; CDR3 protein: CASSYGQGPGFTPLHF; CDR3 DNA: TGTGCCAGCAGTTACGGTCAGGGTCCCGGATTCACACCCCTCCACTTT
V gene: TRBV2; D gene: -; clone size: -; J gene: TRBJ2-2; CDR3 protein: CASSETGLTGELFF; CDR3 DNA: TGTGCCAGCAGTGAGACAGGTCTGACCGGGGAGCTGTTTTTT
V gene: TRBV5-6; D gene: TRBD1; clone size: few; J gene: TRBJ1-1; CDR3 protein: CASSWTQGLAFF; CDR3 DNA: TGTGCCAGCAGCTGGACACAGGGGCTGGCTTTCTTT
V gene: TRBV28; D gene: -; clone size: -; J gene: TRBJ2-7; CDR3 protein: CASKVDGGSYEQYF; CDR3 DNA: TGTGCCAGCAAGGTCGACGGAGGCAGCTACGAGCAGTACTTC
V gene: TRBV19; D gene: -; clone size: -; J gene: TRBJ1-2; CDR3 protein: CASRVSGGTGNGYTF; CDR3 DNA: TGTGCCAGTAGGGTAAGCGGAGGAACGGGGAATGGCTACACCTTC
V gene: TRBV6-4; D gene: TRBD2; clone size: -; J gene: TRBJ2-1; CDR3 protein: CASKTGLAGGREQFF; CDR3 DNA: TGTGCCAGCAAAACCGGACTAGCGGGGGGGCGGGAGCAGTTCTTC
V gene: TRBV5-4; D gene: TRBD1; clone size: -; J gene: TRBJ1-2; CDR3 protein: CASKGTGDGTNYGYTF; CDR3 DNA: TGTGCCAGCAAGGGGACAGGGGATGGTACTAACTATGGCTACACCTTC
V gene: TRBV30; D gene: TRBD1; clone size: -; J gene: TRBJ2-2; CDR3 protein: CAWGDRVNTGELFF; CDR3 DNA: TGTGCCTGGGGGGACAGGGTTAACACCGGGGAGCTGTTTTTT
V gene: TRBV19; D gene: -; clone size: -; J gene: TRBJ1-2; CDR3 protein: CASTTTANGYTF; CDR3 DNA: TGTGCCAGTACTACCACCGCTAATGGCTACACCTTC
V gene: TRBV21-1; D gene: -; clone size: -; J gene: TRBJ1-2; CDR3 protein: CASSKKQPREFYGYTF; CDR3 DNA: TGTGCCAGCAGCAAAAAGCAGCCGCGGGAATTCTATGGCTACACCTTC
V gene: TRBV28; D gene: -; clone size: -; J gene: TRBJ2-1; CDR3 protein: CASSLSAGRYNEQFF; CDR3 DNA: TGTGCCAGCAGTTTATCGGCAGGGCGATACAATGAGCAGTTCTTC
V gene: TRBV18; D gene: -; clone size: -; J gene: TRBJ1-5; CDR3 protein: CASSPGENQPQHF; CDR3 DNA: TGTGCCAGCTCACCAGGAGAGAATCAGCCCCAGCATTTT
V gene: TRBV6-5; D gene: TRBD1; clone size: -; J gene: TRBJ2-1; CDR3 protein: CASSKTGSSYNEQFF; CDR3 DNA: TGTGCCAGCAGTAAGACAGGGAGCTCCTACAATGAGCAGTTCTTC
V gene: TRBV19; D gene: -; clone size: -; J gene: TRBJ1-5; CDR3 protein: CASSEPGPQPQHF; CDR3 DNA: TGTGCCAGTAGTGAGCCAGGTCCTCAGCCCCAGCATTTT
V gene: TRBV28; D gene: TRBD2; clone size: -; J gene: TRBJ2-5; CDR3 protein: CASSPFRHGTSGRQETQYF; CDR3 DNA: TGTGCCAGCAGTCCTTTTCGACATGGGACTAGCGGACGCCAAGAGACCCAGTACTTC
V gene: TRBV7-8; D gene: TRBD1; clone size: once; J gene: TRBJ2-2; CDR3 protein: CASTPRRDRENTGELFF; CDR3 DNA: TGTGCCAGCACCCCTCGCCGGGACAGAGAGAACACCGGGGAGCTGTTTTTT
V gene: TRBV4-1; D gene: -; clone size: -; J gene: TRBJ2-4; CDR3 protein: CASSPRGLAKNIQYF; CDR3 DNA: TGCGCCAGCAGCCCGCGGGGATTAGCCAAAAACATTCAGTACTTC
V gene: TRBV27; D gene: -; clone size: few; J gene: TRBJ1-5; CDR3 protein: CASSLVGAASNQPQHF; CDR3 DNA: TGTGCCAGCAGTTTGGTGGGGGCCGCTTCCAATCAGCCCCAGCATTTT
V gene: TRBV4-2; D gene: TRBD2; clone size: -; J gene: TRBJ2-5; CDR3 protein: CASSQDQRGGRQETQYF; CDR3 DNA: TGTGCCAGCAGCCAAGATCAACGCGGGGGACGCCAAGAGACCCAGTACTTC
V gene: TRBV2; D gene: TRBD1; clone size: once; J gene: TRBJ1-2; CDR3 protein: CASRDDRGRNYGYTF; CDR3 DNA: TGTGCCAGCAGGGACGACAGGGGACGTAACTATGGCTACACCTTC
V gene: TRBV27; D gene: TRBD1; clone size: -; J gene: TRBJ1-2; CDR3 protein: CASSLSLQGVGYTF; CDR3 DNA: TGTGCCAGCAGTTTATCTTTGCAGGGGGTGGGCTACACCTTC
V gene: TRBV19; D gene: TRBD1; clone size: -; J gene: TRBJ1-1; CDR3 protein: CASMVDGQGDFTTFF; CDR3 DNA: TGTGCCAGCATGGTGGATGGACAGGGAGATTTCACAACTTTCTTT
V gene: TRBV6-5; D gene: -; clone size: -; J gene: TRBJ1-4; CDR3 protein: CAASPGNNEKLFF; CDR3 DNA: TGTGCCGCCAGCCCCGGGAATAATGAAAAACTGTTTTTT
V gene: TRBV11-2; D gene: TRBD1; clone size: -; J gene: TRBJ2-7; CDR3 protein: CASSLNYRGHEQYF; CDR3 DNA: TGTGCCAGCAGCTTGAATTACAGGGGCCACGAGCAGTACTTC
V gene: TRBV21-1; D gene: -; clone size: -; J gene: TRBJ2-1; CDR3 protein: CASIKGTSLVFYNEQFF; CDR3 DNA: TGTGCCAGCATCAAGGGGACTAGTCTCGTTTTCTACAATGAGCAGTTCTTC
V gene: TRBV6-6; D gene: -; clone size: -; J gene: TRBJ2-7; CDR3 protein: CASSYGGTAFSYEQYF; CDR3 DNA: TGTGCCAGCAGTTACGGGGGGACAGCTTTCTCCTACGAGCAGTACTTC
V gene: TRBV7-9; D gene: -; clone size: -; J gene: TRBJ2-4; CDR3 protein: CASRLSGEENIQYF; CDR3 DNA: TGTGCCAGCAGATTATCGGGAGAGGAAAACATTCAGTACTTC
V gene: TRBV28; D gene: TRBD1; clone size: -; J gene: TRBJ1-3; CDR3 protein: CATRGLRGQAPGNTIYF; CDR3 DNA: TGTGCCACCCGCGGTCTGAGAGGACAGGCCCCTGGAAACACCATATATTTT
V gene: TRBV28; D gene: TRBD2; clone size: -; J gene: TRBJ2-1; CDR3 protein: CAGSAGVRNEQFF; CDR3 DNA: TGTGCCGGTAGTGCGGGAGTTCGCAATGAGCAGTTCTTC
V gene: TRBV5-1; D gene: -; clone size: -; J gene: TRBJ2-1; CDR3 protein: CASSPPSSYNEQFF; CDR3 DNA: TGCGCCAGCAGCCCGCCGAGCTCCTACAATGAGCAGTTCTTC
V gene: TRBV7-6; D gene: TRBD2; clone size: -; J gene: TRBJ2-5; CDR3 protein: CASSQLAGEQETQYF; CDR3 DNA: TGTGCCAGCAGCCAACTAGCGGGGGAACAAGAGACCCAGTACTTC
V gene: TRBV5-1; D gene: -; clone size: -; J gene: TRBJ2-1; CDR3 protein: CASSSGDNEQFF; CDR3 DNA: TGCGCCAGCAGCTCAGGTGACAATGAGCAGTTCTTC
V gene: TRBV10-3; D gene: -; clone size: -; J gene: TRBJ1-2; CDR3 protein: CAIGGGQAHYGYTF; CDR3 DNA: TGTGCCATCGGGGGGGGGCAAGCTCACTATGGCTACACCTTC
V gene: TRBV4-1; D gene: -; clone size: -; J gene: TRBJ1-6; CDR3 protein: CASSQRAHGTYNSPLHF; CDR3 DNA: TGCGCCAGCAGCCAGCGGGCCCACGGCACCTATAATTCACCCCTCCACTTT
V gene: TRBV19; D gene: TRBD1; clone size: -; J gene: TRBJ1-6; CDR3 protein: CASSRRQGSRYNSPLHF; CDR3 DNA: TGTGCCAGTAGCCGGAGACAGGGTTCAAGGTATAATTCACCCCTCCACTTT
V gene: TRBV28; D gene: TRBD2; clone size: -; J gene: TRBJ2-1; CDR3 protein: CASRGTSGSSYNEQFF; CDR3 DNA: TGTGCCAGCAGGGGCACTAGCGGGAGCTCCTACAATGAGCAGTTCTTC
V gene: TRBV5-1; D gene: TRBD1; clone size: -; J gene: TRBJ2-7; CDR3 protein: CASSLDRGAYEQYF; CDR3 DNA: TGCGCCAGCAGCTTGGACAGGGGGGCCTACGAGCAGTACTTC